The clone carrying this T cell receptor (beta chain) occurred once. Between the trimmed V and J ends, which lost 5 bases and 2 bases, there was a span of 12 bases. Germline V lookup: CDR1 MNHEY, CDR2 SMNVEV (reference sequence). This CDR3 comprises 14 residues. This sample is drawn from a study of blood T cell repertoires in COVID-19. Study overall: T cells, B-cell-depleted T cells, or PBMCs provided the cDNA or gDNA that served as material.

Source study methods: It was from reference gene primer amplification that nucleated cell counts were estimated. Generated by immunoSEQ multiplex PCR, the TCRdb table keeps only in-frame clones and is missing some. V and J calls plus clone size are reproduced from that table; the DNA served to infer D and trimming. The sample carries some 130,000 clones, roughly 85% recorded once. The chain employs TRBV27 and TRBJ1-1; TRBD1 might be the D (5 bases). The clonotype comes from a man between 60 and 70 years old with acute or convalescent COVID-19. Material for sequencing was peripheral blood. The CDR3 DNA reads as TGTGCCAGCAGTGGGTCGACAGCTAACACTGAAGCTTTCTTT. Protein: CASSGSTANTEAFF.